There are many counts of the clone carrying this T cell receptor (beta chain). What it binds is unknown. The read ends 3 residues early relative to the CDR3; the germline J gene fills the gap. The source of the sample is a study of T cell clonality in common variable immunodeficiency. Study results and limitations: Fewer deletions and N-nucleotide insertions were reportedly seen in common variable immunodeficiency TCR beta sequences. T cell subpopulation sequencing would be needed to explain CVID clonality.

The CDR3 has 12 amino acids. V was shortened by 8 bases and J by 5 bases, with 7 bases between the two germline ends. Germline-derived CDR1 and CDR2 are SEHNR and FQNEAQ (reference sequence). Patients had low serum IgG, IgA and/or IgM and specific antibody deficiency. The CVID group had about 15 females and some 31 males, mean age 40. All CVID subjects were on immunoglobulin replacement for at least one year. The data were produced by immunoSEQ multiplex PCR, yet TCRdb's version contains in-frame clones alone and is incomplete. The sample lists 25,000 to 35,000 clones, none appearing once, the ten largest making up 29%.

Sequencing was carried out using peripheral blood mononuclear cells. This sequence was found in a human donor with common variable immunodeficiency. The rearrangement uses TRBV7-9 and TRBJ1-6; D remains ambiguous. CDR3 region: CASGRDNSPLHF. The sequenced CDR3 bases are TGTGCCAGCGGCAGAGATAATTCACCC.